These 24 T cell receptor beta chains share one sample of origin, sequenced in a study of T cells after yellow fever vaccination. One entry per CDR3 protein results from TCRdb running MiXCR on the 5' RACE reads. The data hold about 170,000 distinct CDR3 sequences, with approximately 10% observed a single time. Sequenced material: CD8+ T cells sorted from PBMCs, taken 15 days after the yellow fever booster vaccination. The receptor source for this set is a man aged 18-30 years who received the YFV17D yellow fever vaccine.

V gene TRBV3-1 combines with J gene TRBJ1-3, with D maybe TRBD1 (5 bases). Between the trimmed V and J ends, which lost 2 bases and 0 bases, there was a span of 11 bases. Germline V CDR1 and CDR2: LGHDT, YNNKEL (reference sequence). The CDR3 spans 16 residues. The DNA of the CDR3 is TGTGCCAGCAGCCAAACCGGGACCTTCTCTGGAAACACCATATATTTT. This translates into CASSQTGTFSGNTIYF.

The chain couples TRBV14 to TRBJ2-2; possible D gene TRBD2, 6 bases. Germline V gene lookup returns CDR1 SGHDN and CDR2 FVKESK. V gave up 1 base and J gave up 5 bases, with 14 bases separating them. CDR3 length equals 16 residues. As DNA, the CDR3 is TGTGCCAGCAGCCAAGTGGAGGGACGTTGGACCGGGGAGCTGTTTTTT. Encoded protein: CASSQVEGRWTGELFF.

This clonotype was picked up a small number of times. This rearrangement joins TRBV7-9 to TRBJ2-1; D is possibly TRBD2 (7 bases). Germline V gives CDR1 SEHNR, CDR2 FQNEAQ (reference sequence). The CDR3 is 12 residues long. Trimming took 8 bases from V and 6 from J, leaving 11 bases between them. CDR3 DNA sequence: TGTGCCAGCGGGGGGGCCAGCAATGAGCAGTTCTTC. Encoded protein: CASGGASNEQFF.

Only a few counts were recorded for this clonotype. CDR3 coding DNA: TGTGCCAGCTCACCAATCGGACTAGCGGACAATGAGCAGTTCTTC. Translating it yields CASSPIGLADNEQFF. V and J are TRBV18 and TRBJ2-1; TRBD2 agrees at 10 bases. This CDR3 contains 15 residues. Unmatched junction bases numbered 3, after V lost 2 bases and J lost 5 bases. Germline V lookup: CDR1 KGHSH, CDR2 LQKENI.

The chain joins TRBV7-2 to TRBJ1-1, with TRBD1 matching over 9 bases. From germline, CDR1 is SGHTA and CDR2 FQGNSA. With 5 bases clipped from V and 0 bases from J, the junction kept 7 bases outside the gene matches. This CDR3 comprises 16 residues. DNA for the CDR3: TGTGCCAGCAGCCTAGACAGGGGGGTAATGAACACTGAAGCTTTCTTT. As protein: CASSLDRGVMNTEAFF. Based on the CDR3 plus reference TRBV7-2 and TRBJ1-1, the full variable domain is GAGVSQSPSNKVTEKGKDVELRCDPISGHTALYWYRQSLGQGLEFLIYFQGNSAPDKSGLPSDRFSAERTGGSVSTLTIQRTQQEDSAVYLCASSLDRGVMNTEAFFGQGTRLTVV.

The rearrangement joins TRBV5-4 to TRBJ2-3, with D perhaps matching TRBD2 (5 bases). The CDR3 totals 14 residues. CDR1 and CDR2 from the germline V gene are SGHNT and YYREEE (reference sequence). V shed 3 bases and J shed 1 base, with 9 bases lying between them. The CDR3 here is CASSYRTGTDTQYF. CDR3 in DNA: TGTGCCAGCAGCTACCGGACTGGCACAGATACGCAGTATTTT.

Only a few counts were recorded for this clonotype. The chain employs TRBV7-9 and TRBJ2-1; 8 bases align to TRBD2. This CDR3 has 15 amino acids. Germline CDR1 is SEHNR and CDR2 is FQNEAQ (reference sequence). J gave up 9 bases and V 5 bases, and 12 bases lay outside the gene matches. CDR3 amino acids: CASSPGTRGLVEQFF. DNA of the CDR3: TGTGCCAGCAGCCCCGGGACTAGAGGTCTTGTTGAGCAGTTCTTC.

This clonotype was seen more than once but under ten times. CDR3 bases: TGCGCCAGCAGCTTGGACCCCCTGAACACTGAAGCTTTCTTT. As protein: CASSLDPLNTEAFF. The V and J genes are TRBV5-1 and TRBJ1-1; D gene ambiguous. This CDR3 comprises 14 residues. The V end lost 0 bases, the J end lost 0 bases, and 6 bases lay between the germline ends. CDR1 is SGHRS, CDR2 YFSETQ, per germline.

This clonotype was picked up a small number of times. The rearrangement links TRBV6-5 to TRBJ2-3; 10 bases are shared with TRBD2. Germline V lookup: CDR1 MNHEY, CDR2 SVGAGI. V lost 5 bases to trimming and J lost 2 bases; unmatched junction nucleotides: 4. The CDR3 runs 15 residues. This chain's CDR3 is CASSTLAGATDTQYF. Written as DNA, the CDR3 is TGTGCCAGCAGTACGCTAGCGGGGGCCACAGATACGCAGTATTTT.

This clonotype was counted between two and nine times. The chain is built from TRBV12-3 or TRBV12-4 and TRBJ1-1; TRBD1 agrees at 8 bases. This CDR3 has 13 amino acids. The ends lost 6 bases at V and 5 bases at J; junction bases unmatched: 5. This CDR3 reads CASRTGAWTEAFF. In DNA form, the CDR3 reads TGTGCCAGCAGGACAGGGGCATGGACTGAAGCTTTCTTT.

This clonotype was observed many times. The J gene is TRBJ2-4, the V gene TRBV4-1; possibly TRBD1 for D (6 bases). The V end was cut by 0 bases, the J end by 0 bases, with 12 bases between. The CDR3 runs 17 residues. Per the germline V gene, CDR1 is MGHRA and CDR2 is YSYEKL. The CDR3 loop reads CASSQDTGQLAKNIQYF. The CDR3 DNA sequence: TGCGCCAGCAGCCAAGATACCGGACAGCTAGCCAAAAACATTCAGTACTTC.

The J gene is TRBJ2-7, the V gene TRBV5-8; unclear D gene. The V gene lost 2 bases and the J gene lost 7 bases, with 4 bases spanning the gap. The CDR3 totals 10 residues. Germline V gene lookup returns CDR1 SGHTS and CDR2 YDEGEE. For the CDR3, the DNA is TGTGCCAGCAGCTTTGAAGAGCAGTACTTC. This sequence encodes CASSFEEQYF.

This clonotype was seen ten or more times. V gene TRBV6-5 combines with J gene TRBJ2-3; D possibly corresponds to TRBD1 (6 bases). Germline lookup yields CDR1 MNHEY and CDR2 SVGAGI. V lost 8 bases and J 3 bases, leaving 9 bases between the germline ends. The CDR3 consists of 12 residues. DNA of the CDR3: TGTGCCAGCGGGGGCTCTACAGATACGCAGTATTTT. Amino acid sequence: CASGGSTDTQYF.

This clonotype appeared a few times. The J gene is TRBJ2-5, the V gene TRBV6-6, with D unresolved. Trimming took off 6 bases at V and 5 bases at J, with 13 bases between the two ends. Germline V gives CDR1 MNHNY, CDR2 SVGAGI (reference sequence). This CDR3 has 13 amino acids. CDR3 protein: CASSSGPTETQYF. The CDR3 nucleotides read TGTGCCAGCAGCTCAGGTCCGACGGAGACCCAGTACTTC.

This clonotype occurred a few times. The CDR3 loop reads CASSVPAAASESVDTQYF. CDR3 in DNA: TGTGCCAGCAGCGTCCCAGCGGCGGCATCGGAGTCGGTAGATACGCAGTATTTT. V usage is TRBV9 and J usage is TRBJ2-3; maybe TRBD2 (5 bases). Trimming stripped 2 bases from V and 5 bases from J, with 24 bases between. Germline V CDR1 and CDR2: SGDLS, YYNGEE. The CDR3 loop spans 18 amino acids.

The V and J genes are TRBV9 and TRBJ2-3; D may correspond to TRBD1 or TRBD2 (6 bases each). The germline V gene has CDR1 SGDLS and CDR2 YYNGEE. CDR3 length equals 18 residues. V gave up 0 bases and J gave up 2 bases, with 19 bases separating them. The CDR3 spells CASSVEVGGLGNTDTQYF. Written as DNA, the CDR3 is TGTGCCAGCAGCGTAGAGGTTGGGGGGCTGGGTAACACAGATACGCAGTATTTT.

This chain connects TRBV13 to TRBJ2-5, with D possibly being TRBD1 (5 bases). V lost 5 bases to trimming and J lost 6 bases, with 16 bases between them. In germline, CDR1 is PRHDT, CDR2 FYEKMQ (reference sequence). This CDR3 spans 14 amino acids. This chain's CDR3 is CASSIDRSFKTQYF. CDR3 bases: TGTGCCAGCAGCATCGACAGATCCTTCAAGACCCAGTACTTC.

This clonotype was found a few times. The chain carries TRBV21-1 and TRBJ1-1. TRBV21-1 is tagged as a pseudogene. CDR3 length: 10 amino acids. CDR3 in DNA: TGTGCCAGCAGTTATACCCAAGCTTTCTTT. Protein sequence: CASSYTQAFF.

There are a few counts of this clonotype. The chain has TRBV27 and TRBJ2-5, with D perhaps TRBD1 (5 bases). Trimming removed 6 bases from V and 1 base from J, with 9 bases in between. The CDR3 length is 13 residues. Germline values: CDR1 MNHEY, CDR2 SMNVEV (reference sequence). The CDR3: CASRGVTQETQYF. The DNA for the CDR3 is TGTGCCAGCAGAGGGGTTACCCAAGAGACCCAGTACTTC.

This clonotype was detected only a few times. The V and J genes are TRBV11-2 and TRBJ2-3; D remains ambiguous. Trimming stripped 4 bases from V and 0 bases from J, with 17 bases between. The CDR3 loop spans 17 amino acids. Looked up from germline, CDR1 is SGHAT and CDR2 is FQNNGV. The CDR3, as DNA: TGTGCCAGCAGCTCCGGACCGTTAGTGCCTAGCACAGATACGCAGTATTTT. Translated, it gives CASSSGPLVPSTDTQYF.

This chain joins TRBV5-1 and TRBJ2-7; either TRBD1 or TRBD2 may supply D (5 bases each). V was pared by 0 bases and J by 4 bases, with 14 bases between. CDR1 is SGHRS and CDR2 is YFSETQ in the germline V gene. The CDR3 spans 15 residues. The CDR3 spells CASSLGSRELYEQYF. CDR3 bases: TGCGCCAGCAGCTTGGGGTCCAGGGAGCTTTACGAGCAGTACTTC.

The rearrangement joins TRBV15 to TRBJ2-2, with 8 positions matching TRBD1. Trimming removed 0 bases from V and 0 bases from J; junction bases left unmatched: 3. CDR1 and CDR2 from the germline V gene are LNHNV and YYDKDF (reference sequence). CDR3 size: 17 residues. CDR3 sequence reads: CATSRDGQGPNTGELFF. CDR3 coding DNA: TGTGCCACCAGCAGAGACGGACAGGGCCCGAACACCGGGGAGCTGTTTTTT. The whole variable domain, filled in from reference TRBV15 and TRBJ2-2, reads DAMVIQNPRYQVTQFGKPVTLSCSQTLNHNVMYWYQQKSSQAPKLLFHYYDKDFNNEADTPDNFQSRRPNTSFCFLDIRSPGLGDTAMYLCATSRDGQGPNTGELFFGEGSRLTVL.

This clonotype was recorded a few times. This chain uses TRBV4-3 with TRBJ2-2; 7 bases align to TRBD2. Germline-derived CDR1 and CDR2 are LGHNA and YSLEER. The CDR3 runs to 16 residues. The V gene end was trimmed by 1 base and the J gene end by 3 bases; junction bases not matched to a gene: 5. The CDR3 here is CASSQAASGYTGELFF. The CDR3, as DNA: TGCGCCAGCAGCCAAGCGGCTAGCGGTTACACCGGGGAGCTGTTTTTT.

This clonotype was picked up a small number of times. The V gene is TRBV4-1, the J gene TRBJ2-3; D remains unclear. Trimming took off 4 bases at V and 2 bases at J, with 16 bases between the two ends. Germline V lookup: CDR1 MGHRA, CDR2 YSYEKL. The CDR3 loop spans 16 amino acids. The CDR3 DNA sequence: TGCGCCAGCAGCCTGGGTGGCCAACCCTTCACAGATACGCAGTATTTT. Encoded protein: CASSLGGQPFTDTQYF.